One and the same sample provided the 25 T cell receptor beta chains below, sequenced in a study of cytomegalovirus exposure and HLA in healthy donors. Primers for the PCR totalled 60 Vbeta and 13 Jbeta. Data came from immunoSEQ multiplex PCR; TCRdb stores just in-frame clones and leaves some out. This sample has over 120,000 clones, with around two thirds found just once. Specimen: PBMCs. The receptors shown here come from a woman in her fifties or sixties in good health and CMV-seropositive.

The chain combines TRBV29-1 with TRBJ1-3, with 8 bases fitting TRBD1. J was trimmed by 4 bases and V by 2 bases; bases with no gene match: 4. The germline V gene encodes CDR1 SQVTM and CDR2 ANQGSEA. The CDR3 contains 14 residues. The DNA of the CDR3 is TGCAGCGTTGAAACCGGGGACAGGGGAAACACCATATATTTT. Protein product: CSVETGDRGNTIYF.

V and J are TRBV5-6 and TRBJ2-7, with 7 bases that match TRBD2. Germline CDR1 SGHDT, CDR2 YYEEEE. V lost 7 bases, J lost 8 bases, and 9 bases stayed unmatched. The CDR3 is made up of 12 amino acids. The chain's CDR3 is CASGSGGQKQYF. Here the CDR3 DNA reads TGTGCCAGCGGTTCGGGGGGTCAAAAGCAGTACTTC.

This clone turned up a few times. DNA for the CDR3: TGTGCCAGCAGTGAAGAGGACAGGGTGCGGGGCTACACCTTC. This encodes CASSEEDRVRGYTF. The chain is built from TRBV6-1 and TRBJ1-2; 8 bases align to TRBD1. There are 14 residues in the CDR3. From germline, CDR1 is MNHNS and CDR2 SASEGT. V trimming: 1 base; J trimming: 8 bases; junction bases outside the gene matches: 6.

This clone was seen a few times. The rearrangement links TRBV18 to TRBJ1-4; the D is unclear. V dropped 1 base and J dropped 12 bases, with 9 bases sitting between them. This CDR3 spans 12 amino acids. Germline V lookup: CDR1 KGHSH, CDR2 LQKENI. CDR3 DNA sequence: TGTGCCAGCTCACCACGAGCCAGCGAACTGTTTTTT. It is translated as CASSPRASELFF. The entire variable domain, with the rest obtained from reference TRBV18 and TRBJ1-4, is as follows: NAGVMQNPRHLVRRRGQEARLRCSPMKGHSHVYWYRQLPEEGLKFMVYLQKENIIDESGMPKERFSAEFPKEGPSILRIQQVVRGDSAAYFCASSPRASELFFGSGTQLSVL.

CDR3 sequence: CASILQGPNTGELFF. CDR3 nucleotide sequence: TGTGCCAGCATACTACAGGGGCCCAACACCGGGGAGCTGTTTTTT. The V gene is TRBV6-1, the J gene TRBJ2-2, with 7 nucleotides matching TRBD1. The CDR3 is made up of 15 amino acids. CDR1 and CDR2 (germline): MNHNS, SASEGT. V lost 7 bases to trimming and J lost 2 bases; unmatched junction nucleotides: 7.

The CDR3 bases are TGCGCCAGCAGCCAAGAAAGGGGACAGTCCTTGAACACTGAAGCTTTCTTT. Amino acids: CASSQERGQSLNTEAFF. The chain joins TRBV4-1 to TRBJ1-1; TRBD1 matches 7 bases. This CDR3 is 17 amino acids long. Germline CDR1 MGHRA, CDR2 YSYEKL. V lost 0 bases and J lost 0; bases outside the gene matches: 7.

The chain employs TRBV20-1 and TRBJ2-3; D call uncertain. Between the trimmed V and J ends, which lost 3 bases and 5 bases, there was a span of 6 bases. The CDR3 sequence is 11 residues long. The V gene's germline CDR1 is DFQATT and CDR2 SNEGSKA (reference sequence). The CDR3, as DNA: TGCAGTGCTAGGTCCCAAGATACGCAGTATTTT. It specifies CSARSQDTQYF.

The sample holds a few counts of this clone. The rearrangement uses TRBV2 and TRBJ2-1; 14 bases map to TRBD2. J was trimmed by 11 bases and V by 6 bases; bases with no gene match: 6. The CDR3 has 14 amino acids. Per germline, CDR1 SNHLY and CDR2 FYNNEI. The CDR3 DNA reads TGTGCCAGCAGGGGGGGACTAGCGGGAGTTAAGCAGTTCTTC. Protein sequence: CASRGGLAGVKQFF.

CDR3 DNA: TGCACCGCCGCGGGGGACCTAGCCAAAAACATTCAGTACTTC. The encoded protein is CTAAGDLAKNIQYF. This rearrangement joins TRBV29-1 to TRBJ2-4; 7 nucleotides agree with TRBD2. Germline CDR1 SQVTM, CDR2 ANQGSEA. The CDR3 is 14 amino acids. The whole variable domain, remainder taken from reference TRBV29-1 and TRBJ2-4, is SAVISQKPSRDICQRGTSLTIQCQVDSQVTMMFWYRQQPGQSLTLIATANQGSEATYESGFVIDKFPISRPNLTFSTLTVSNMSPEDSSIYLCTAAGDLAKNIQYFGAGTRLSVL.

The V and J genes are TRBV2 and TRBJ2-3; TRBD2 matches at 10 bases. This CDR3 is 17 amino acids long. The V segment lost 7 bases and the J segment 0 bases; nucleotides outside the gene matches: 10. Germline values: CDR1 SNHLY, CDR2 FYNNEI. In DNA form, the CDR3 reads TGTGCCAGCAAGAGACTAGCGGGTCCACCGAGCACAGATACGCAGTATTTT. Amino acid sequence: CASKRLAGPPSTDTQYF.

The chain is built from TRBV2 and TRBJ1-2; D not resolved. With 5 bases removed from V and 8 bases from J, the gap between germline ends came to 18 bases. In germline, CDR1 is SNHLY, CDR2 FYNNEI. This CDR3 comprises 14 residues. The CDR3 nucleotides read TGTGCCAGCAGTACCGGGAGCCAGCTCGGGGGCTACACCTTC. This codes for CASSTGSQLGGYTF.

The V gene is TRBV5-1, the J gene TRBJ2-7; TRBD2 matches at 9 bases. V gave up 2 bases and J gave up 2 bases; unmatched junction bases: 2. Germline CDR1 reads SGHRS; CDR2 reads YFSETQ. The CDR3 sequence is 14 residues long. CDR3 sequence (DNA): TGCGCCAGCAGCTTAGCTAGCGGGACCTACGAGCAGTACTTC. Encoded protein: CASSLASGTYEQYF.

The chain couples TRBV7-3 to TRBJ2-3, with D maybe TRBD1 (6 bases). Germline assignment: CDR1 SGHTA and CDR2 FQGTGA. There are 14 residues in the CDR3. V gave up 2 bases and J gave up 4 bases, with 10 bases separating them. The chain's CDR3 is CASSLGGGPDTQYF. DNA for the CDR3: TGTGCCAGCAGCTTAGGGGGCGGGCCAGATACGCAGTATTTT.

The chain employs TRBV19 and TRBJ2-1; D is ambiguous. The germline V gene encodes CDR1 LNHDA and CDR2 SQIVND (reference sequence). The ends were cut back, 5 bases at V and 3 bases at J, with 20 bases in the middle. The CDR3 spans 17 residues. The CDR3 loop reads CASSSTQGSTDYNEQFF. CDR3 DNA: TGTGCCAGTAGTTCCACCCAAGGTAGCACGGACTACAATGAGCAGTTCTTC.

CDR3 sequence reads: CASSSQRERVTDTQYF. CDR3 nucleotides: TGTGCCAGCAGTTCTCAGCGGGAGCGGGTCACAGATACGCAGTATTTT. The V gene is TRBV28, the J gene TRBJ2-3; 8 nucleotides agree with TRBD2. CDR1 and CDR2 from the germline V gene are MDHEN and SYDVKM. V was pared by 4 bases and J by 2 bases, with 8 bases of the junction left unmatched. The CDR3 sequence is 16 residues long.

The rearrangement links TRBV7-9 to TRBJ1-1, with 7 bases matching TRBD1. The CDR3 runs 14 residues. Looked up from germline, CDR1 is SEHNR and CDR2 is FQNEAQ (reference sequence). The J segment lost 1 base and the V segment lost 3 bases, leaving 2 bases of the junction unmatched. The CDR3 DNA sequence: TGTGCCAGCAGCTTGACAGGGTCGAACACTGAAGCTTTCTTT. As protein: CASSLTGSNTEAFF.

The V gene is TRBV28, the J gene TRBJ1-1, with a weak D call TRBD1 (5 bases). Germline loops: CDR1 MDHEN, CDR2 SYDVKM. CDR3 length: 16 amino acids. Trimming pared 5 bases from V and 1 base from J, leaving 17 bases between. The CDR3: CASSTIKMGGNTEAFF. As DNA, the CDR3 is TGTGCCAGCAGTACAATAAAAATGGGGGGGAACACTGAAGCTTTCTTT.

The chain uses TRBV11-2 and TRBJ2-1; D is perhaps TRBD1 (5 bases). Trimming stripped 5 bases from V and 14 bases from J, with 13 bases between. Germline V gene sequence: CDR1 SGHAT, CDR2 FQNNGV. CDR3 length: 11 amino acids. In DNA form, the CDR3 reads TGTGCCAGCAGCCTTGACAGCCAAAAGTTCTTC. It yields the protein CASSLDSQKFF. Variable domain in full (rest from reference TRBV11-2 and TRBJ2-1): EAGVAQSPRYKIIEKRQSVAFWCNPISGHATLYWYQQILGQGPKLLIQFQNNGVVDDSQLPKDRFSAERLKGVDSTLKIQPAKLEDSAVYLCASSLDSQKFFGPGTRLTVL.

This chain joins TRBV6-6 and TRBJ1-4; possible D gene TRBD1, 5 bases. V lost 5 bases and J lost 8, with 12 bases in between. The CDR3 contains 13 residues. From germline, CDR1 is MNHNY and CDR2 SVGAGI (reference sequence). This chain's CDR3 is CASSSRVGEKLFF. The CDR3 nucleotides are TGTGCCAGCAGTAGCAGGGTCGGAGAAAAACTGTTTTTT.

CDR3 protein: CASSIGDRGGEQFF. CDR3 in DNA: TGTGCCAGTAGTATAGGGGACAGGGGAGGTGAGCAGTTCTTC. The J gene is TRBJ2-1, the V gene TRBV19; 10 bases match TRBD1. V lost 1 base and J lost 9; bases outside the gene matches: 3. The CDR3 spans 14 residues. The germline gives CDR1 LNHDA, CDR2 SQIVND (reference sequence).

The J gene is TRBJ2-1, the V gene TRBV7-9, with D possibly being TRBD2 (6 bases). The CDR3 length is 16 residues. The V gene's germline CDR1 is SEHNR and CDR2 FQNEAQ (reference sequence). V gave up 5 bases and J gave up 6 bases, with 20 bases separating them. The CDR3 sequence is CASSPNLAWGGNEQFF. In nucleotides, the CDR3 is TGTGCCAGCAGCCCGAATCTGGCTTGGGGAGGCAATGAGCAGTTCTTC.

V usage is TRBV4-1 and J usage is TRBJ2-4; TRBD2 is a possible D gene (6 bases). The CDR3 has 18 residues. Germline CDR1 and CDR2: MGHRA and YSYEKL. Trimming took 0 bases from V and 3 from J, leaving 18 bases between them. CDR3 nucleotides: TGCGCCAGCAGCCAAGATCTGGGAGGTCAGGGTCTCAAAAACATTCAGTACTTC. Its translation: CASSQDLGGQGLKNIQYF.

The gene calls are TRBV28 and TRBJ2-5, with D tentatively TRBD1 (7 bases). The V end lost 3 bases, the J end lost 0 bases, and 11 bases lay between the germline ends. In germline, CDR1 is MDHEN, CDR2 SYDVKM. This CDR3 has 15 residues. CDR3 region: CASSFGGTDQETQYF. For the CDR3, the DNA is TGTGCCAGCAGTTTTGGAGGGACAGACCAAGAGACCCAGTACTTC.

The rearrangement links TRBV7-9 to TRBJ1-1; D remains unclear. The CDR3 length is 13 residues. The germline V and J ends were trimmed by 0 bases and 7 bases, with 9 bases remaining between them. Germline assignment: CDR1 SEHNR and CDR2 FQNEAQ (reference sequence). CDR3 DNA sequence: TGTGCCAGCAGCTTAGCGGGAGTACTTGAAGCTTTCTTT. Its translation is CASSLAGVLEAFF.

For the CDR3, the DNA is TGTGCCAGCAGCTCCACTCGACAGGGATCCTACGAGCAGTACTTC. This encodes CASSSTRQGSYEQYF. V is TRBV5-6 and J is TRBJ2-7, with 7 bases that match TRBD1. Trimming cost V 3 bases and J 1 base; bases outside gene matches: 7. The CDR3 consists of 15 residues. Germline lookup yields CDR1 SGHDT and CDR2 YYEEEE.